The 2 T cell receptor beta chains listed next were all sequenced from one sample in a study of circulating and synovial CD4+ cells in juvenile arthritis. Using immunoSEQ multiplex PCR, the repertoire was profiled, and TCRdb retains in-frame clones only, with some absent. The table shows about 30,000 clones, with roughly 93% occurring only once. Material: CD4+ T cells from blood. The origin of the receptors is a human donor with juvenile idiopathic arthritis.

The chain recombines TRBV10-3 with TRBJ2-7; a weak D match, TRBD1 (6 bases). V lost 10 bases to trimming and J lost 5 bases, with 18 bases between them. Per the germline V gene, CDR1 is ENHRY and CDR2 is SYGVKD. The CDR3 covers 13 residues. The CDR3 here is CATSPRTADEQYF. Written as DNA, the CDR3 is TGTGCCACCTCTCCTAGGACAGCCGACGAGCAGTACTTC.

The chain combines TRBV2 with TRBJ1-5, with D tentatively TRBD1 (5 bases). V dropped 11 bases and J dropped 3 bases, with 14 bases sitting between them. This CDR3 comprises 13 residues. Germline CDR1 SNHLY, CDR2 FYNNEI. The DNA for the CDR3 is TGTGCCTTACGACAGCAACCCAATCAGCCCCAGCATTTT. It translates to CALRQQPNQPQHF.